This entry features one TCR beta chain sequence. The protocol was immunoSEQ multiplex PCR, while the TCRdb copy is restricted to in-frame clones and leaves out a portion. The sample lists 100,000 or so clones, 80% to 90% seen once, with about 13% in the top ten. This CDR3 has 14 residues. V lost 5 bases to trimming and J lost 6 bases; unmatched junction nucleotides: 9. CDR1 is SQVTM, CDR2 ANQGSEA, per germline. The record originates from a study of blood T cell repertoires in COVID-19. Across the whole study: Some COVID-19 samples were acute and others convalescent; all came from the United States, Italy and Spain. Nucleic acid was either cDNA or gDNA, and it came from T cells, B-cell-depleted T cells, or PBMCs.

The sample was peripheral blood. The sequence was obtained from a human donor in a cohort sampled during active COVID-19. The chain uses TRBV29-1 and TRBJ2-2; TRBD1 matches 7 bases. The DNA of the CDR3 is TGCAGCGTTACCCGACAGGGTCGTTCCGGGGAGCTGTTTTTT. Its translation: CSVTRQGRSGELFF.